A single sample gave rise to the 20 T cell receptor beta chains below, sequenced in a study of cytomegalovirus exposure and HLA in healthy donors. It was with 60 Vbeta and 13 Jbeta primers that the PCR ran. The assay was immunoSEQ multiplex PCR, and TCRdb's table has in-frame clones only and misses some. Among 90,000 to 110,000 clones listed, around 75% were seen once. The sequenced sample consisted of PBMCs. The source is a young man in good health and CMV-seronegative.

The chain recombines TRBV7-3 with TRBJ2-3; 11 positions match TRBD2. The CDR3 has 16 amino acids. Trimming cost V 4 bases and J 2 bases; bases outside gene matches: 5. Germline V gives CDR1 SGHTA, CDR2 FQGTGA. The DNA of the CDR3 is TGTGCCAGCAGCTCGGGACTAGCGGCTACCACAGATACGCAGTATTTT. Translating gives CASSSGLAATTDTQYF.

The chain has TRBV29-1 and TRBJ2-5; D not certain. Trimming took 5 bases from V and 5 from J, leaving 9 bases between them. This CDR3 contains 11 residues. The germline V gene has CDR1 SQVTM and CDR2 ANQGSEA. CDR3 nucleotides: TGCAGCGTTTTACCCCGGGAGACCCAGTACTTC. Translated: CSVLPRETQYF.

This clone was observed once. This chain connects TRBV5-1 to TRBJ2-7, with D possibly matching TRBD1 (6 bases). The length of the CDR3 is 14 residues. V dropped 4 bases and J dropped 3 bases, with 14 bases sitting between them. The germline CDR1 and CDR2 sequences are SGHRS and YFSETQ. For the CDR3, the DNA is TGCGCCAGCAGCCATGACAGGCGATACTACGAGCAGTACTTC. It translates to CASSHDRRYYEQYF.

This chain uses TRBV6-1 with TRBJ1-6; no firm D call. In germline, CDR1 is MNHNS, CDR2 SASEGT. CDR3 length: 12 residues. Trimming took off 6 bases at V and 10 bases at J, with 10 bases between the two ends. DNA for the CDR3: TGTGCCAGCAGAGGCACGGGATCACCCCTCCACTTT. Encoded protein: CASRGTGSPLHF.

The V call is TRBV5-1, the J call TRBJ1-2, with 7 bases lining up with TRBD1. From germline, CDR1 is SGHRS and CDR2 YFSETQ. CDR3 length equals 13 residues. V shed 3 bases and J 4 bases; nucleotides not matched to a gene: 3. CDR3 loop: CASSSDRSYGYTF. As DNA, the CDR3 is TGCGCCAGCAGCTCGGACAGGTCCTATGGCTACACCTTC.

This rearrangement joins TRBV30 to TRBJ1-2; a possible D gene is TRBD1 (6 bases). The germline V gene has CDR1 GTSNPN and CDR2 SVGIG (reference sequence). Trimming stripped 0 bases from V and 0 bases from J, with 14 bases between. The CDR3 covers 16 residues. In DNA, the CDR3 is TGTGCCTGGAGTGTACGGGCAGGGGCGGCTAACTATGGCTACACCTTC. Residues: CAWSVRAGAANYGYTF.

This sequence joins TRBV5-4 and TRBJ2-7; 7 bases map to TRBD1. V was clipped by 4 bases and J by 4 bases; unmatched bases: 14. This CDR3 region has 16 residues. The germline V gene encodes CDR1 SGHNT and CDR2 YYREEE (reference sequence). The CDR3 nucleotides are TGTGCCAGCAGCCCTCGACAGGGACAGAATATTTACGAGCAGTACTTC. Translated: CASSPRQGQNIYEQYF.

The chain employs TRBV7-2 and TRBJ2-5; 12 bases fit TRBD2. V lost 4 bases to trimming and J lost 0 bases; unmatched junction nucleotides: 6. The CDR3 covers 17 residues. Germline CDR1 is SGHTA and CDR2 is FQGNSA. This CDR3 is CASSSRLAGVYQETQYF. In DNA, the CDR3 is TGTGCCAGCAGCTCGCGACTAGCGGGGGTCTACCAAGAGACCCAGTACTTC.

The V gene is TRBV28, the J gene TRBJ1-2, with D maybe TRBD1 (5 bases). Germline values: CDR1 MDHEN, CDR2 SYDVKM. The CDR3 is 13 residues long. V was shortened by 5 bases and J by 8 bases, with 15 bases between the two germline ends. CDR3 sequence reads: CASSPTGFDGYTF. The CDR3 nucleotides are TGTGCCAGCAGTCCTACAGGTTTCGACGGCTACACCTTC.

The CDR3 DNA follows: TGTGCCAGCAGCTTAGGTGGTGGGGAGATGGCAACTAATGAAAAACTGTTTTTT. Amino acid sequence: CASSLGGGEMATNEKLFF. V gene TRBV7-9 combines with J gene TRBJ1-4; D not certain. Germline CDR1 SEHNR, CDR2 FQNEAQ (reference sequence). Trimming removed 1 base at V and 0 bases at J, with 15 bases between. CDR3 length equals 18 residues.

V usage is TRBV10-2 and J usage is TRBJ2-7; tentative D call: TRBD2 (7 bases). This CDR3 contains 14 residues. The germline gives CDR1 WSHSY, CDR2 SAAADI. Trimming cost V 9 bases and J 2 bases, with 17 bases left between them. CDR3 sequence (DNA): TGCGCCAGTGGGGCGGGGGACACCCCCTACGAGCAGTACTTC. Amino acids: CASGAGDTPYEQYF.

This chain connects TRBV7-7 to TRBJ2-2, with unresolved D. This CDR3 region has 16 residues. Germline values: CDR1 SSHAT, CDR2 FNYEAQ (reference sequence). Trimming took off 0 bases at V and 1 base at J, with 9 bases between the two ends. The CDR3 loop is CASSLARPENTGELFF. The DNA of the CDR3 is TGTGCCAGCAGCTTAGCGCGTCCTGAGAACACCGGGGAGCTGTTTTTT.

This chain links TRBV27 with TRBJ2-7, with TRBD2 matching over 10 bases. The V segment lost 6 bases and the J segment 6 bases; nucleotides outside the gene matches: 8. Germline lookup yields CDR1 MNHEY and CDR2 SMNVEV (reference sequence). The CDR3 totals 14 residues. The CDR3 bases are TGTGCCAGCAGCGGACTAGCGGAGGAGGGCGAGCAGTACTTC. Its protein product is CASSGLAEEGEQYF.

The chain carries TRBV30 and TRBJ2-5; 10 bases match TRBD1. Germline trimming cut 3 bases from V and 5 bases from J; bases unmatched to any gene: 0. The germline V gene encodes CDR1 GTSNPN and CDR2 SVGIG (reference sequence). CDR3 length equals 12 residues. CDR3 amino acids: CAWRGQGETQYF. The CDR3 nucleotides are TGTGCCTGGAGGGGACAGGGGGAGACCCAGTACTTC.

This clone was seen once. The CDR3 here is CASSPEGEIATNEKLFF. The DNA of the CDR3 is TGTGCCAGCTCACCAGAAGGAGAGATTGCAACTAATGAAAAACTGTTTTTT. The chain recombines TRBV18 with TRBJ1-4; D is undetermined. V dropped 2 bases and J dropped 0 bases, with 13 bases sitting between them. Germline V CDR1 and CDR2: KGHSH, LQKENI. The CDR3 runs 17 residues.

The chain has TRBV4-1 and TRBJ1-1; 7 positions agree with TRBD1. The CDR3 extends over 17 amino acids. The germline gives CDR1 MGHRA, CDR2 YSYEKL. The V and J ends lost 0 bases and 5 bases, in that order; junction bases with no gene match: 12. The CDR3 sequence is CASSQDRRSGQRTEAFF. For the CDR3, the DNA is TGCGCCAGCAGCCAAGATAGGAGGTCGGGACAGAGGACTGAAGCTTTCTTT.

Details on this clone: The sample contains more than one DNA sequence encoding this CDR3. This rearrangement joins TRBV5-1 to TRBJ1-1; 9 positions agree with TRBD1. V lost 4 bases to trimming and J lost 0 bases; unmatched junction nucleotides: 7. Germline assignment: CDR1 SGHRS and CDR2 YFSETQ. This CDR3 is 16 amino acids long. The CDR3 DNA follows: TGCGCCAGCAGCCCAGGGACAGGGATAATGAACACTGAAGCTTTCTTT. Protein: CASSPGTGIMNTEAFF.

The CDR3 DNA reads TGCAGCGTTGCCGGAGCAACTGAAGCTTTCTTT. Amino acids: CSVAGATEAFF. The genes are TRBV29-1 and TRBJ1-1; D gene unclear. The germline V gene encodes CDR1 SQVTM and CDR2 ANQGSEA. CDR3 length: 11 amino acids. The V gene lost 4 bases and the J gene lost 5 bases, with 8 bases spanning the gap.

V gene TRBV5-4 combines with J gene TRBJ2-2; TRBD2 matches 8 bases. J lost 9 bases, V lost 4 bases, and 11 bases had no gene match. The CDR3 sequence is 15 residues long. Germline lookup yields CDR1 SGHNT and CDR2 YYREEE (reference sequence). DNA of the CDR3: TGTGCCAGCAGCGATCCGGGACTAGAGGCGAGGGAGCTGTTTTTT. Translation: CASSDPGLEARELFF.

This clone showed up just once. This chain joins TRBV19 and TRBJ2-5; D is unresolved. V shed 9 bases and J shed 5 bases, with 10 bases lying between them. Germline loops: CDR1 LNHDA, CDR2 SQIVND (reference sequence). There are 11 residues in the CDR3. CDR3 sequence: CASRIGETQYF. The CDR3 DNA is TGTGCCAGCCGCATCGGGGAGACCCAGTACTTC.